Many counts were recorded for the clone carrying this TCR beta chain. This specimen comes from a study of molecular identifiers for immune sequencing clone quantification. Overall study context: RNA from approximately 20,000 or 98,000 naive CD8 cells was split five ways in replicates, with four sequenced.

Bulk TCR library preparation followed previously described methods with listed TCR primers. TCRdb re-called the PCR reads through MiXCR, storing one row per CDR3 protein. This table holds more than 550,000 distinct CDR3 sequences, 25% found once. J lost 2 bases, V lost 6 bases, and 4 bases had no gene match. The CDR3 runs 13 residues. CDR1 and CDR2 (germline): MNHEY, SMNVEV (reference sequence). Sequencing was done on a sample of naive CD8+ T cells from blood, with Jurkat cell RNA spiked in. Subset: FACS-sorted CD8+CD4-CCR7+CD45RA+ naive T cells. The TCR originated in a human donor in good health. Some libraries in this study had Jurkat cell RNA spiked in. V usage is TRBV27 and J usage is TRBJ2-7, with 7 bases matching TRBD1. Written as DNA, the CDR3 is TGTGCCAGCAGCTTGGGGACAGCCTACGAGCAGTACTTC. Amino acid sequence: CASSLGTAYEQYF.